The TCR beta chain described here comes from a study of shared clonotypes between healthy human individuals. Naive CD8 cells, CD45RO-negative and positively selected for CCR7, excluded terminally differentiated effector memory CD45RA+ cells. Study-wide results and caveats: Among four donors, roughly 5.5% of naive CD4 clonotypes were found in common. Relative to memory subsets, naive subsets generally showed larger estimated richness. It was only blood that was sampled, and tissue repertoires likely differ.

On sorted subsets, replicate PCRs used 200 to 250 ng DNA, or tens of thousands of T cell genomes. Assay used: immunoSEQ multiplex PCR; TCRdb lists only in-frame clones, some missing. The sample includes 2 million to 2.5 million clones, about 94% of them seen just once. V dropped 8 bases and J dropped 6 bases, with 10 bases sitting between them. The CDR3 has 12 amino acids. The germline V gene has CDR1 WSHSY and CDR2 SAAADI. This clone appeared a single time. Its target is not known. This rearrangement joins TRBV10-2 to TRBJ2-2; D may be TRBD2 (7 bases). This receptor was identified in a man younger than 35 in good health. Sequencing was carried out using naive CD8+ T cells sorted from blood. The CDR3 region is CASLGGAGELFF. The DNA for the CDR3 is TGCGCCAGCCTAGGGGGGGCCGGGGAGCTGTTTTTT.